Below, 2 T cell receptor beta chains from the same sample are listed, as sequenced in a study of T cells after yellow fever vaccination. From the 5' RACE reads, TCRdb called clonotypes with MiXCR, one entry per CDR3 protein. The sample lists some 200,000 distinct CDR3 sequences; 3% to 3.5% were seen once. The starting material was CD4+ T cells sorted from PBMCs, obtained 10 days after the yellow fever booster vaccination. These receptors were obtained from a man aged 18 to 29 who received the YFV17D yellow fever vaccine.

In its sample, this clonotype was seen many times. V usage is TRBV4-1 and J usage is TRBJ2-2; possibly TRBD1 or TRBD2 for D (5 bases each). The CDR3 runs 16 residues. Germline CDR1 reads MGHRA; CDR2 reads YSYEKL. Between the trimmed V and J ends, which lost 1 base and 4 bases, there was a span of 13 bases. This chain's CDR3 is CASSQGGRTITGELFF. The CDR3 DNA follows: TGCGCCAGCAGCCAAGGGGGACGTACTATCACCGGGGAGCTGTTTTTT.

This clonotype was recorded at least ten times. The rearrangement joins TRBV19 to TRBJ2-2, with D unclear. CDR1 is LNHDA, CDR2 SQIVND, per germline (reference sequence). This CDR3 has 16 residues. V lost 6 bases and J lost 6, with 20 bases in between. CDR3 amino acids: CASRLSTVGRPGELFF. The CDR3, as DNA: TGTGCCAGTAGACTAAGCACAGTGGGAAGACCCGGGGAGCTGTTTTTT.